The clone carrying this TCR beta chain occurred many times. This CDR3 contains 16 residues. V dropped 11 bases and J dropped 5 bases, with 27 bases sitting between them. The germline CDR1 and CDR2 sequences are SEHNR and FQNEAQ (reference sequence). TCRdb used MiXCR to reprocess the PCR reads, holding one entry per CDR3 protein. This sample has about 640,000 distinct CDR3 sequences, with less than 20% found just once. The record originates from a study of molecular identifiers for immune sequencing clone quantification. This clonotype was obtained from a human donor in good health. Some libraries in this study had Jurkat cell RNA spiked in. Sequencing used naive CD8+ T cells from blood, with Jurkat cell RNA spiked in. Subset indicated: FACS-sorted CD8+CD4-CCR7+CD45RA+ naive T cells. The chain links TRBV7-9 to TRBJ2-5, with D possibly being TRBD1 or TRBD2 (6 bases each). CDR3 bases: TGTGCCGAAGAGAGGGGGTCGGGACTGGAGCCGGAGACCCAGTACTTC. Residues: CAEERGSGLEPETQYF. The whole variable domain, remainder taken from reference TRBV7-9 and TRBJ2-5, is DTGVSQNPRHKITKRGQNVTFRCDPISEHNRLYWYRQTLGQGPEFLTYFQNEAQLEKSRLLSDRFSAERPKGSFSTLEIQRTEQGDSAMYLCAEERGSGLEPETQYFGPGTRLLVL.